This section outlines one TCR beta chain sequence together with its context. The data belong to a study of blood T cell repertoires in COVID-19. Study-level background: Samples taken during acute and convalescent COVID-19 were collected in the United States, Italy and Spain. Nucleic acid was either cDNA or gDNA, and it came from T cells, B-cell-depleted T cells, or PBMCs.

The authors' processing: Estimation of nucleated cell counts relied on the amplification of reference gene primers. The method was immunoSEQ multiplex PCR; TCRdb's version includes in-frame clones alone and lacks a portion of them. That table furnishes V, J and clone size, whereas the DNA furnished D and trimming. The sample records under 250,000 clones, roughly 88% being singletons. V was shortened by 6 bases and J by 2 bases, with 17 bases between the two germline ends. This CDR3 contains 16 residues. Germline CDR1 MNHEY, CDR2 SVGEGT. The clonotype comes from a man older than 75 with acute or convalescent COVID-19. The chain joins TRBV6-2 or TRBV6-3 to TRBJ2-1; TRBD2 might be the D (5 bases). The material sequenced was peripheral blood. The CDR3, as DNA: TGTGCCAGCAGCCACAGAGGGTTTCCCCCCTACAATGAGCAGTTCTTC. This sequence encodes CASSHRGFPPYNEQFF.